One and the same sample provided the 13 T cell receptor beta chains below, sequenced in a study of neurological immune-mediated disorders. TCRdb re-called the 5' RACE reads through MiXCR, storing one row per CDR3 protein. The repertoire holds tens of thousands of distinct CDR3 sequences, with around 3.5% as singletons. Sequencing was carried out using PBMCs. Receptors originate from a woman between 50 and 59 years old with multiple sclerosis.

This clonotype was seen many times. This chain joins TRBV7-6 and TRBJ1-2; the match to TRBD1 covers 10 bases. The CDR3 totals 14 residues. V shed 1 base and J 6 bases; nucleotides not matched to a gene: 2. Germline V gene sequence: CDR1 SGHVS, CDR2 FNYEAQ. The CDR3 region is CASSLVGTGDGYTF. Here the CDR3 DNA reads TGTGCCAGCAGCTTAGTTGGGACAGGGGATGGCTACACCTTC.

This clonotype appeared many times. This rearrangement joins TRBV7-9 to TRBJ2-3, with 9 bases fitting TRBD2. The J segment lost 4 bases and the V segment lost 1 base, leaving 12 bases of the junction unmatched. This CDR3 has 18 residues. In germline, CDR1 is SEHNR, CDR2 FQNEAQ (reference sequence). The CDR3 is CASSLVAVAGAGADTQYF. The CDR3 nucleotides read TGTGCCAGCAGCTTAGTGGCGGTAGCGGGGGCCGGGGCAGATACGCAGTATTTT. The complete variable domain, with remaining parts taken from reference TRBV7-9 and TRBJ2-3, reads DTGVSQNPRHKITKRGQNVTFRCDPISEHNRLYWYRQTLGQGPEFLTYFQNEAQLEKSRLLSDRFSAERPKGSFSTLEIQRTEQGDSAMYLCASSLVAVAGAGADTQYFGPGTRLTVL.

This clonotype was found many times. J is TRBJ2-7 and V is TRBV7-2; D is unresolved. V dropped 6 bases and J dropped 0 bases, with 21 bases sitting between them. CDR1 and CDR2 (germline): SGHTA, FQGNSA. The CDR3 is made up of 17 amino acids. In nucleotides, the CDR3 is TGTGCCAGCAGGCGGCCCCTCCCTCACAACCTCTCCTACGAGCAGTACTTC. Its translation is CASRRPLPHNLSYEQYF.

About this clonotype itself: The CDR3 does not end in the conserved phenylalanine or tryptophan, so this is likely a read error. The chain links TRBV7-2 to TRBJ2-7, with 11 bases matching TRBD2. V shed 3 bases, J shed 6 bases, and the junction held 4 bases outside the gene matches. The CDR3 runs 14 residues. Germline V gives CDR1 SGHTA, CDR2 FQGNSA. This CDR3 is CASSFLAGGGEQYI. The CDR3, as DNA: TGTGCCAGCAGCTTCCTAGCGGGGGGCGGCGAGCAGTACATC.

The chain uses TRBV13 and TRBJ1-2, with D tentatively TRBD1 (6 bases). V lost 1 base to trimming and J lost 6 bases, with 6 bases between them. Germline V CDR1 and CDR2: PRHDT, FYEKMQ (reference sequence). The CDR3 covers 12 residues. The CDR3 nucleotides are TGTGCCAGCAGCTTAGCAGGGGATGGCTACACCTTC. Translating it yields CASSLAGDGYTF.

This clonotype was counted many times. In DNA, the CDR3 is TGTGCCAGCAGCCCTATCCCAGGGGCTGGTGGAAACACCATATATTTT. This codes for CASSPIPGAGGNTIYF. This chain connects TRBV7-2 to TRBJ1-3, with D possibly being TRBD1 (6 bases). The CDR3 totals 16 residues. Trimming removed 5 bases from V and 3 bases from J, with 17 bases in between. CDR1 is SGHTA and CDR2 is FQGNSA in the germline V gene. Together with reference TRBV7-2 and TRBJ1-3, the CDR3 gives the full variable domain: GAGVSQSPSNKVTEKGKDVELRCDPISGHTALYWYRQSLGQGLEFLIYFQGNSAPDKSGLPSDRFSAERTGGSVSTLTIQRTQQEDSAVYLCASSPIPGAGGNTIYFGEGSWLTVV.

The chain carries TRBV9 and TRBJ1-1, with a possible D match to TRBD1 (6 bases). V shed 4 bases and J shed 6 bases, with 13 bases lying between them. The CDR3 contains 13 residues. Germline CDR1 and CDR2: SGDLS and YYNGEE. The chain's CDR3 is CASSTDRWSEAFF. Written as DNA, the CDR3 is TGTGCCAGCAGCACCGACAGGTGGTCTGAAGCTTTCTTT.

In its sample, this clonotype was seen many times. The V and J genes are TRBV7-2 and TRBJ1-5; a weak D match, TRBD1 (6 bases). This CDR3 is 19 amino acids long. Germline V gives CDR1 SGHTA, CDR2 FQGNSA. V was pared by 5 bases and J by 0 bases, with 23 bases between. The CDR3 sequence: CASSATGTPAPYSNQPQHF. DNA for the CDR3: TGTGCCAGCAGCGCCACAGGGACCCCCGCGCCATATAGCAATCAGCCCCAGCATTTT.

This clonotype was counted many times. CDR3 amino acids: CASSLAQTWDSNYGYTF. DNA for the CDR3: TGTGCCAGCAGCTTAGCGCAAACGTGGGACAGTAACTATGGCTACACCTTC. J is TRBJ1-2 and V is TRBV7-9; 7 bases are a match to TRBD1. CDR1 and CDR2 from the germline V gene are SEHNR and FQNEAQ (reference sequence). The CDR3 has 17 residues. Losses at the gene ends were 0 bases for V and 1 base for J; bases not matched to a gene: 8. The whole variable domain, remainder taken from reference TRBV7-9 and TRBJ1-2, is DTGVSQNPRHKITKRGQNVTFRCDPISEHNRLYWYRQTLGQGPEFLTYFQNEAQLEKSRLLSDRFSAERPKGSFSTLEIQRTEQGDSAMYLCASSLAQTWDSNYGYTFGSGTRLTVV.

This clonotype has ten or more counts. The rearrangement uses TRBV20-1 and TRBJ1-1, with D perhaps TRBD1 (6 bases). This CDR3 has 15 amino acids. Trimming removed 0 bases at V and 6 bases at J, with 17 bases between. Germline lookup yields CDR1 DFQATT and CDR2 SNEGSKA (reference sequence). CDR3 coding DNA: TGCAGTGCTAGAGATTCCGGGGGCAGTTCCGCTGAAGCTTTCTTT. The encoded protein is CSARDSGGSSAEAFF.

The sample holds many counts of this clonotype. The V gene is TRBV13, the J gene TRBJ2-1; D is ambiguous. Trimming removed 1 base from V and 1 base from J, with 8 bases in between. The CDR3 covers 15 residues. Germline V CDR1 and CDR2: PRHDT, FYEKMQ (reference sequence). The CDR3 reads CASSLVRASYNEQFF. The DNA of the CDR3 is TGTGCCAGCAGCTTAGTAAGGGCATCCTACAATGAGCAGTTCTTC.

This clonotype was seen many times. V usage is TRBV6-5 and J usage is TRBJ1-5; 8 bases match TRBD1. V was clipped by 7 bases and J by 7 bases; unmatched bases: 9. The germline V gene encodes CDR1 MNHEY and CDR2 SVGAGI. There are 14 residues in the CDR3. This CDR3 reads CASTPGGAGQPQHF. Written as DNA, the CDR3 is TGTGCCAGCACCCCAGGGGGCGCAGGGCAGCCCCAGCATTTT.

This clonotype was counted at least ten times. This sequence joins TRBV4-3 and TRBJ2-5; 7 nucleotides match TRBD2. There are 14 residues in the CDR3. Germline values: CDR1 LGHNA, CDR2 YSLEER. Unmatched junction bases numbered 1, after V lost 0 bases and J lost 3 bases. The CDR3 nucleotides read TGCGCCAGCAGCCAAGATCTAGCGGAAGAGACCCAGTACTTC. As protein: CASSQDLAEETQYF.